These T cell receptor beta chains were read from a single sample in a study of cytomegalovirus exposure and HLA in healthy donors. Some clones are missing from TCRdb's copy, which holds only in-frame ones; the method was immunoSEQ multiplex PCR. The sample consists of under 200,000 clones, approximately 70% of them appearing once. The source material was PBMCs. The receptors stem from a woman aged 25 to 39 in good health and CMV-seronegative. Each CDR3 is given with its conserved first and last residue. A D gene is named only where the DNA matches it firmly. Clone size is shown for a subset of rows, as once, few, many or a class of expanded clone.

D: TRBD1
V: TRBV4-2
J: TRBJ2-7
size: few
DNA: TGTGCCAGCAGCCAAGATACCGGGACAGGGGGACACGAGCAGTACTTC
CDR3: CASSQDTGTGGHEQYF

D: -
V: TRBV7-9
J: TRBJ1-3
size: -
DNA: TGTGCCAGCAGCCCCTGGCCAGGGGCCCCGTCCTACTCTGGAAACACCATATATTTT
CDR3: CASSPWPGAPSYSGNTIYF

D: -
V: TRBV2
J: TRBJ2-7
size: -
DNA: TGTGCCAGCAGGGAACAGGGTTCTCGCTACGAGCAGTACTTC
CDR3: CASREQGSRYEQYF

D: -
V: TRBV7-6
J: TRBJ2-2
size: -
DNA: TGTGCCAGCAGCTTAGACGGGGGGCTAAGTTCCGGGGAGCTGTTTTTT
CDR3: CASSLDGGLSSGELFF

D: TRBD2
V: TRBV7-9
J: TRBJ2-3
size: once
DNA: TGTGCCAGCAGCTCGGGACTAGCGGGGGGGCGGACAGATACGCAGTATTTT
CDR3: CASSSGLAGGRTDTQYF

D: -
V: TRBV5-6
J: TRBJ1-2
size: -
DNA: TGTGCCAGCAGTTTGGGGCGGTATGGCTACACCTTC
CDR3: CASSLGRYGYTF

D: TRBD1
V: TRBV6-1
J: TRBJ1-5
size: few
DNA: TGTGCCAGCAGTCTTGGACAGGGCAATCAGCCCCAGCATTTT
CDR3: CASSLGQGNQPQHF

D: TRBD2
V: TRBV4-3
J: TRBJ2-7
size: once
DNA: TGCGCCAGCAGCCAAGCCCTTAGCGGGAGTTTCAACGAGCAGTACTTC
CDR3: CASSQALSGSFNEQYF

D: -
V: TRBV7-9
J: TRBJ1-2
size: -
DNA: TGTGCCAGCAGCTTAGCCCTACAGGGATCTAACTATGGCTACACCTTC
CDR3: CASSLALQGSNYGYTF

D: TRBD1
V: TRBV18
J: TRBJ1-5
size: -
DNA: TGTGCCAGCTCACCCGGGACAGGCTCAAGTCAGCCCCAGCATTTT
CDR3: CASSPGTGSSQPQHF

D: TRBD2
V: TRBV2
J: TRBJ2-7
size: -
DNA: TGTGCCAGCAGTGATTTGGCTAGCGGGAGGCCTCTCTACGAGCAGTACTTC
CDR3: CASSDLASGRPLYEQYF

D: -
V: TRBV5-1
J: TRBJ2-2
size: -
DNA: TGCGCCAGCAGCGCGAGACTAGCGAACACCGGGGAGCTGTTTTTT
CDR3: CASSARLANTGELFF

D: -
V: TRBV27
J: TRBJ1-2
size: -
DNA: TGTGCCAGCAGATCTCCCTCGGAGAGTAACTATGGCTACACCTTC
CDR3: CASRSPSESNYGYTF

D: -
V: TRBV7-2
J: TRBJ1-2
size: once
DNA: TGTGCCAGCAGCCCCCAGGGGTCACTGGGCTATGGCTACACCTTC
CDR3: CASSPQGSLGYGYTF

D: -
V: TRBV7-9
J: TRBJ2-1
size: -
DNA: TGTGCCAGCAGCTTAGTCGCAGGGGTGGGAAATGAGCAGTTCTTC
CDR3: CASSLVAGVGNEQFF

D: TRBD1
V: TRBV4-2
J: TRBJ1-5
size: -
DNA: TGTGCCAGCAGCCAAGCACAGGGGGCGGGGGGTCAGCCCCAGCATTTT
CDR3: CASSQAQGAGGQPQHF

D: TRBD1
V: TRBV5-1
J: TRBJ2-3
size: -
DNA: TGCGCCAGCAGCTTATGGGACAGGGGCACAGATACGCAGTATTTT
CDR3: CASSLWDRGTDTQYF

D: TRBD2
V: TRBV7-3
J: TRBJ2-3
size: few
DNA: TGTGCCAGCAGCTTAATGCCAGCGGGGGGCGGGGCAGATACGCAGTATTTT
CDR3: CASSLMPAGGGADTQYF

D: -
V: TRBV19
J: TRBJ1-2
size: -
DNA: TGTGCCAGTAGTATTTCACAGGTTAACTATGGCTACACCTTC
CDR3: CASSISQVNYGYTF

D: -
V: TRBV5-8
J: TRBJ1-1
size: -
DNA: TGTGCCAGCAGCTCCGGACGGGGGGCATGGGACACTGAAGCTTTCTTT
CDR3: CASSSGRGAWDTEAFF